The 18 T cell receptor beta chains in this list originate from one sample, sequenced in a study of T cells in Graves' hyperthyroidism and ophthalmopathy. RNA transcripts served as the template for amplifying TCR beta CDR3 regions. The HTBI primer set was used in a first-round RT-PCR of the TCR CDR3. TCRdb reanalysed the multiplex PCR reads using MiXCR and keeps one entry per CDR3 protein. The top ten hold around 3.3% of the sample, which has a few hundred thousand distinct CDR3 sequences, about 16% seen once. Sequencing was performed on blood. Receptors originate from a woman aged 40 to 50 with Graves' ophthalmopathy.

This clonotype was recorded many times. The CDR3 bases are TGTGCCAGCAGCTCCCGACAGCCGGGGGTCTACGAGCAGTACTTC. Encoded protein: CASSSRQPGVYEQYF. V gene TRBV11-2 combines with J gene TRBJ2-7; a weak D match, TRBD2 (6 bases). Germline lookup yields CDR1 SGHAT and CDR2 FQNNGV. CDR3 length: 15 residues. V was clipped by 4 bases and J by 3 bases, with 16 bases between them.

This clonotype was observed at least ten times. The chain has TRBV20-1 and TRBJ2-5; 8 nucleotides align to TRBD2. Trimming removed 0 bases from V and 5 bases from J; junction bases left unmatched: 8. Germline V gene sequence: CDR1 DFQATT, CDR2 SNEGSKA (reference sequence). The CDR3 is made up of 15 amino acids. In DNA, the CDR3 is TGCAGTGCTAGAGACGCCGGGGGGGGTGGGGAGACCCAGTACTTC. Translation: CSARDAGGGGETQYF.

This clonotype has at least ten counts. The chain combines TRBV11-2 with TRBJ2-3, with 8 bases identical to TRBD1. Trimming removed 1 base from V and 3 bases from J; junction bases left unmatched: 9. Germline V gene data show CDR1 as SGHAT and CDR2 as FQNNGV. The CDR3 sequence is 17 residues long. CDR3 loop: CASSLGRDRRITDTQYF. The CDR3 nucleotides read TGTGCCAGCAGCTTAGGAAGGGACAGGAGAATTACAGATACGCAGTATTTT.

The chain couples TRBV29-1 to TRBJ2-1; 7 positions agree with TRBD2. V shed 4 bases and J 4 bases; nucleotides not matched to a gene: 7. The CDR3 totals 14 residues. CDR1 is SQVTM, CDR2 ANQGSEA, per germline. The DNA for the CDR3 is TGCAGCGTTGGACCCAGCGGGGTGTACAATGAGCAGTTCTTC. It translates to CSVGPSGVYNEQFF.

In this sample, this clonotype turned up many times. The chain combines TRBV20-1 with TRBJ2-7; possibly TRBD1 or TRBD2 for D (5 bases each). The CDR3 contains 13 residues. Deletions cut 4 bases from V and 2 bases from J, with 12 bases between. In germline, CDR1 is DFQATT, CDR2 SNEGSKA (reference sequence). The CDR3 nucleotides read TGCAGTGCTAATAGAGGGGAACCCTACGAGCAGTACTTC. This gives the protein CSANRGEPYEQYF.

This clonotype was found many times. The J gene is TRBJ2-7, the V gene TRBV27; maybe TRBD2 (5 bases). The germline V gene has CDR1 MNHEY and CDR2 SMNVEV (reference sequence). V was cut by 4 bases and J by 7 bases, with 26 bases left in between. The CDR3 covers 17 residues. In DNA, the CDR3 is TGTGCCAGCAGTTCGAACCCTCCTAGCCGCCCCTTACAAGAGCAGTACTTC. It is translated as CASSSNPPSRPLQEQYF.

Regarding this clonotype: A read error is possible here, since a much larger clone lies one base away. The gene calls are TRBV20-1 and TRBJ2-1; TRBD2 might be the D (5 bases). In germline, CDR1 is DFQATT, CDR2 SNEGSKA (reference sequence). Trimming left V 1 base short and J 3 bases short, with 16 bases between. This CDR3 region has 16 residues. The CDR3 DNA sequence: TGCAGTGCTAGAGGTCCTAGACTCGGGGACTACAATGAGCAGTTCTTC. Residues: CSARGPRLGDYNEQFF.

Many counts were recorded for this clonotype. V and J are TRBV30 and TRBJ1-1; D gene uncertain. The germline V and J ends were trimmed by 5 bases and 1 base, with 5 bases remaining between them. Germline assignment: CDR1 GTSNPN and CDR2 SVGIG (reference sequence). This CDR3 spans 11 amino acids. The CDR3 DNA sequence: TGTGCCTGGGAAAGGAACACTGAAGCTTTCTTT. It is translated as CAWERNTEAFF. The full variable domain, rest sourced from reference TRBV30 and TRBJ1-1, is SQTIHQWPATLVQPVGSPLSLECTVEGTSNPNLYWYRQAAGRGLQLLFYSVGIGQISSEVPQNLSASRPQDRQFILSSKKLLLSDSGFYLCAWERNTEAFFGQGTRLTVV.

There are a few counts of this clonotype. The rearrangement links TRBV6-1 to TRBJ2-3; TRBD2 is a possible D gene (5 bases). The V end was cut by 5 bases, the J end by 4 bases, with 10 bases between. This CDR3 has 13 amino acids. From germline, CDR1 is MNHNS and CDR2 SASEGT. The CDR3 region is CASSLNGADTQYF. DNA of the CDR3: TGTGCCAGCAGTCTCAACGGGGCAGATACGCAGTATTTT.

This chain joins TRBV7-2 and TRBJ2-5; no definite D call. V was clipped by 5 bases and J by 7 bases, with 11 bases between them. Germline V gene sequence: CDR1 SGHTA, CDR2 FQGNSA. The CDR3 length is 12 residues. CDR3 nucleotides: TGTGCCAGCAGCCTTCACCCAGGGACCCAGTACTTC. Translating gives CASSLHPGTQYF.

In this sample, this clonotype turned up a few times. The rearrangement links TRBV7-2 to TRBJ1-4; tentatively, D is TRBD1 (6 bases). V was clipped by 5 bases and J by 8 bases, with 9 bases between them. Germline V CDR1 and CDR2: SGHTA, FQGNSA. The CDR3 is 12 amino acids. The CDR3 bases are TGTGCCAGCAGCCGCGGACAGGAAAAACTGTTTTTT. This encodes CASSRGQEKLFF.

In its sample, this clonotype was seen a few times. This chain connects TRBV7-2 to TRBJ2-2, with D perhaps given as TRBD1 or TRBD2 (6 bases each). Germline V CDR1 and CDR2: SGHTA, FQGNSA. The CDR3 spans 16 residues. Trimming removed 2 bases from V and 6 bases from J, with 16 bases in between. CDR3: CASSLYGGARAGELFF. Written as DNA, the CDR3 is TGTGCCAGCAGCTTATACGGGGGCGCGAGGGCCGGGGAGCTGTTTTTT. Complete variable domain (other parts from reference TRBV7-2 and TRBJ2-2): GAGVSQSPSNKVTEKGKDVELRCDPISGHTALYWYRQSLGQGLEFLIYFQGNSAPDKSGLPSDRFSAERTGGSVSTLTIQRTQQEDSAVYLCASSLYGGARAGELFFGEGSRLTVL.

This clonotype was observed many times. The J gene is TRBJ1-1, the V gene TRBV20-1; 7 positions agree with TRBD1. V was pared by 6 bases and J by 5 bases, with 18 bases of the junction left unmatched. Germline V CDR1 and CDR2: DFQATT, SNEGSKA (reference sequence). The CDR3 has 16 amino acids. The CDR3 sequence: CSATQPGQISLTEAFF. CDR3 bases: TGCAGTGCGACGCAGCCGGGACAGATCAGCCTGACTGAAGCTTTCTTT.

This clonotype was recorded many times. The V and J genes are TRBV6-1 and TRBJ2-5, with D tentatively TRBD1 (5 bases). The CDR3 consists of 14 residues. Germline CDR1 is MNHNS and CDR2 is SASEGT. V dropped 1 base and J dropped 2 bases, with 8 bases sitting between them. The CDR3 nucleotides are TGTGCCAGCAGTGAAGGGGGCTTACAAGAGACCCAGTACTTC. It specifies CASSEGGLQETQYF.

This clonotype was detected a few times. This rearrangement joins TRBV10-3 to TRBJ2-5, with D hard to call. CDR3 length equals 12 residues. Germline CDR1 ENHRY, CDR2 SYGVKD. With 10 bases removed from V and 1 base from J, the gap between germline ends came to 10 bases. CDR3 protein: CASGDFQETQYF. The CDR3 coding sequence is TGTGCCAGCGGTGACTTCCAAGAGACCCAGTACTTC.

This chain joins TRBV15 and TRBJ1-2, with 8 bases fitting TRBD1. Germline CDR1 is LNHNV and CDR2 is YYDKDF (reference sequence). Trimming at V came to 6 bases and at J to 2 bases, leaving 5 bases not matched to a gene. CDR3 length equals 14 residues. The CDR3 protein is CATRTHRGNYGYTF. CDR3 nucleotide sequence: TGTGCCACCAGGACCCACAGGGGGAACTATGGCTACACCTTC.

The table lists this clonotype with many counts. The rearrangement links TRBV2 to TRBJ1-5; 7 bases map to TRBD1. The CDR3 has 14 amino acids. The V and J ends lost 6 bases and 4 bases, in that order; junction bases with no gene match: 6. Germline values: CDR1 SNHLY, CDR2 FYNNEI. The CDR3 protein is CASSGQVRNQPQHF. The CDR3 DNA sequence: TGTGCCAGCAGCGGACAGGTCCGAAATCAGCCCCAGCATTTT.

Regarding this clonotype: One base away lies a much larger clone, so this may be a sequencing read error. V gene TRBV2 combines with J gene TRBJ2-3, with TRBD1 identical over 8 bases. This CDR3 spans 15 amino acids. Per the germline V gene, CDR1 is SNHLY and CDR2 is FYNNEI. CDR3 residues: CASSGGVISADTLYF. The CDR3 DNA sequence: TGTGCCAGCTCAGGGGGCGTTATCTCCGCAGATACGCTGTATTTT.